A single sample is the source of the 31 T cell receptor beta chains below, sequenced in a study of CD8 T cells in ankylosing spondylitis. Via MiXCR, TCRdb re-called the 5' RACE reads, giving one row per CDR3 protein. This sample carries about 39,000 distinct CDR3 sequences, over 2.5% of them seen once, and the ten largest clones take about 2.8%. Sample: blood, either unsorted or a sorted T cell fraction (not recorded which). All receptors derive from a male donor with ankylosing spondylitis or in good health (not recorded which).

This clonotype is medium-sized within its sample. The chain uses TRBV5-1 and TRBJ1-2; no definite D call. This CDR3 contains 10 residues. V lost 3 bases, J lost 8 bases, and 5 bases lay in between. Germline V gene data show CDR1 as SGHRS and CDR2 as YFSETQ. CDR3 DNA sequence: TGCGCCAGCAGCTCCAGGGGCTACACCTTC. Its translation is CASSSRGYTF.

At least ten counts were recorded for this clonotype. The chain is built from TRBV9 and TRBJ2-4; D not resolved. Looked up from germline, CDR1 is SGDLS and CDR2 is YYNGEE. Trimming left V 0 bases short and J 5 bases short, with 12 bases between. CDR3 size: 15 residues. Written as DNA, the CDR3 is TGTGCCAGCAGCGTAGCAGTAGGGTTCGAAAACATTCAGTACTTC. The encoded protein is CASSVAVGFENIQYF.

This clonotype was detected ten times or more. The chain links TRBV9 to TRBJ1-5, with 9 bases that match TRBD1. There are 15 residues in the CDR3. The V gene end was trimmed by 3 bases and the J gene end by 7 bases; junction bases not matched to a gene: 8. CDR1 SGDLS and CDR2 YYNGEE come from the germline V gene. This chain's CDR3 is CASSAQGTGNQPQHF. Written as DNA, the CDR3 is TGTGCCAGCAGCGCCCAAGGGACAGGGAACCAGCCCCAGCATTTT.

This clonotype occurred many times. J is TRBJ2-3 and V is TRBV9, with 7 bases that match TRBD1. The V segment lost 5 bases and the J segment 5 bases; nucleotides outside the gene matches: 11. The CDR3 consists of 15 residues. Germline assignment: CDR1 SGDLS and CDR2 YYNGEE. This CDR3 is CASSDGQDRGDTQYF. The DNA for the CDR3 is TGTGCCAGCAGTGACGGACAGGACCGCGGAGATACGCAGTATTTT. The variable domain in full, completed from reference TRBV9 and TRBJ2-3, reads DSGVTQTPKHLITATGQRVTLRCSPRSGDLSVYWYQQSLDQGLQFLIQYYNGEERAKGNILERFSAQQFPDLHSELNLSSLELGDSALYFCASSDGQDRGDTQYFGPGTRLTVL.

In its sample, this clonotype was seen a few times. A much larger clonotype is one base distant, so this may be a read error. The V and J genes are TRBV9 and TRBJ2-1; 7 nucleotides agree with TRBD1. This CDR3 comprises 14 residues. Germline V CDR1 and CDR2: SGDLS, YYNGEE. The CDR3 nucleotides are TGTGCCAGCAGCGCCGAGGGACAGAACAATGACCAGTTCTTC. It is translated as CASSAEGQNNDQFF.

This clonotype occurred many times. V and J are TRBV9 and TRBJ2-1; 9 positions agree with TRBD1. The CDR3 consists of 16 residues. The junction had 9 bases not matched to a gene; V was cut back by 2 bases and J by 6 bases. CDR1 is SGDLS and CDR2 is YYNGEE in the germline V gene. CDR3 sequence reads: CASSVQPGQGVNEQFF. The CDR3 bases are TGTGCCAGCAGCGTGCAACCGGGACAGGGAGTCAATGAGCAGTTCTTC.

By share, this clonotype ranks as medium-sized (0.01 to 0.1%). The chain has TRBV25-1 and TRBJ2-1; 7 bases agree with TRBD2. The CDR3 is 15 amino acids. Germline V gene data show CDR1 as MGHDK and CDR2 as SYGVNS. The ends lost 9 bases at V and 4 bases at J; junction bases unmatched: 12. In DNA form, the CDR3 reads TGTGCCAGACGGTACACTAGCGAGAGGTACAATGAGCAGTTCTTC. As protein: CARRYTSERYNEQFF.

There are a few counts of this clonotype. The chain joins TRBV9 to TRBJ1-5; D call uncertain. Germline V gives CDR1 SGDLS, CDR2 YYNGEE. V lost 0 bases to trimming and J lost 4 bases, with 11 bases between them. The CDR3 has 15 amino acids. The CDR3 region has the DNA TGTGCCAGCAGCGTAGCTGAGGGCTGGAATCAGCCCCAGCATTTT. Amino acids: CASSVAEGWNQPQHF.

The rearrangement joins TRBV9 to TRBJ1-6; D gene uncertain. The V gene's germline CDR1 is SGDLS and CDR2 YYNGEE. The CDR3 is made up of 17 amino acids. Trimming cost V 0 bases and J 0 bases, with 10 bases left between them. The CDR3 sequence is CASSVAKASSYNSPLHF. DNA of the CDR3: TGTGCCAGCAGCGTAGCAAAGGCGAGCTCCTATAATTCACCCCTCCACTTT.

This clonotype was detected many times. The genes are TRBV9 and TRBJ2-1; 12 bases are a match to TRBD2. V shed 4 bases and J 8 bases; nucleotides not matched to a gene: 13. The CDR3 spans 17 residues. Per germline, CDR1 SGDLS and CDR2 YYNGEE. CDR3 sequence reads: CASSSDPGLAGSDEQFF. The CDR3 DNA is TGTGCCAGCAGCTCCGATCCGGGACTAGCGGGTTCCGATGAGCAGTTCTTC.

This clonotype has a count of ten or more. The rearrangement uses TRBV9 and TRBJ2-3; D is unclear. The CDR3 is 14 residues long. Trimming shortened V by 1 base and J by 3 bases, and 9 bases separated the two germline ends. Germline loops: CDR1 SGDLS, CDR2 YYNGEE. CDR3 sequence reads: CASSVQTVTDTQYF. CDR3 nucleotide sequence: TGTGCCAGCAGCGTACAGACGGTGACAGATACGCAGTATTTT.

This clonotype was seen many times. This chain uses TRBV9 with TRBJ2-1; TRBD2 might be the D (6 bases). This CDR3 comprises 14 residues. V was shortened by 0 bases and J by 3 bases, with 7 bases between the two germline ends. Germline CDR1 reads SGDLS; CDR2 reads YYNGEE. CDR3 loop: CASSVGLDYNEQFF. The CDR3 nucleotides read TGTGCCAGCAGCGTAGGACTAGACTACAATGAGCAGTTCTTC. Drawing the rest from reference TRBV9 and TRBJ2-1, the complete variable domain is DSGVTQTPKHLITATGQRVTLRCSPRSGDLSVYWYQQSLDQGLQFLIQYYNGEERAKGNILERFSAQQFPDLHSELNLSSLELGDSALYFCASSVGLDYNEQFFGPGTRLTVL.

This chain links TRBV9 with TRBJ2-3; 9 nucleotides agree with TRBD2. The CDR3 runs 19 residues. The J segment lost 4 bases and the V segment lost 1 base, leaving 16 bases of the junction unmatched. Per germline, CDR1 SGDLS and CDR2 YYNGEE. The chain's CDR3 is CASSVSTGGSGSSSDTQYF. In DNA, the CDR3 is TGTGCCAGCAGCGTATCGACGGGGGGTAGCGGGAGCAGCTCAGATACGCAGTATTTT.

This clonotype was detected many times. The J gene is TRBJ2-3, the V gene TRBV9; no definite D call. Trimming shortened V by 2 bases and J by 4 bases, and 8 bases separated the two germline ends. The germline V gene has CDR1 SGDLS and CDR2 YYNGEE. The CDR3 contains 13 residues. This CDR3 reads CASSVYQSDTQYF. CDR3 DNA: TGTGCCAGCAGCGTTTACCAATCAGATACGCAGTATTTT.

This clonotype was seen ten or more times. As DNA, the CDR3 is TGTGCCAGCAAGGGAGGCGAGAACACCGGGGAGCTGTTTTTT. Translating gives CASKGGENTGELFF. V usage is TRBV9 and J usage is TRBJ2-2, with D perhaps TRBD2 (6 bases). In germline, CDR1 is SGDLS, CDR2 YYNGEE. The V end was cut by 6 bases, the J end by 1 base, with 10 bases between. The CDR3 contains 14 residues.

This clonotype has a count of ten or more. The rearrangement joins TRBV7-3 to TRBJ2-7; D gene uncertain. There are 11 residues in the CDR3. Trimming removed 5 bases from V and 12 bases from J, with 14 bases in between. The germline V gene has CDR1 SGHTA and CDR2 FQGTGA. The DNA for the CDR3 is TGTGCCAGCAGCCTTTCGGGCGTGGCGTACGTC. Its translation is CASSLSGVAYV.

This clonotype was recorded many times. The chain couples TRBV9 to TRBJ2-1, with a weak D call TRBD2 (6 bases). There are 14 residues in the CDR3. CDR1 and CDR2 (germline): SGDLS, YYNGEE. V was pared by 0 bases and J by 7 bases, with 11 bases between. CDR3 nucleotide sequence: TGTGCCAGCAGCGTAGTGGACTATACTAATGAGCAGTTCTTC. Translation gives CASSVVDYTNEQFF.

This clonotype was detected many times. The chain links TRBV9 to TRBJ2-1; tentatively, D is TRBD1 or TRBD2 (7 bases each). The CDR3 spans 16 residues. Germline V gene data show CDR1 as SGDLS and CDR2 as YYNGEE. V was clipped by 0 bases and J by 6 bases, with 16 bases between them. CDR3 DNA: TGTGCCAGCAGCGTAGTGGGAGGGGGCAGGTTCAATGAGCAGTTCTTC. This sequence encodes CASSVVGGGRFNEQFF.

This clonotype was counted ten times or more. This chain links TRBV9 with TRBJ2-1, with 8 bases identical to TRBD2. The J segment lost 7 bases and the V segment lost 0 bases, leaving 9 bases of the junction unmatched. The germline CDR1 and CDR2 sequences are SGDLS and YYNGEE. This CDR3 region has 16 residues. CDR3: CASSVDPSGPLNEQFF. The CDR3 bases are TGTGCCAGCAGCGTAGATCCTAGCGGGCCTTTAAATGAGCAGTTCTTC. Together with reference TRBV9 and TRBJ2-1, the CDR3 gives the full variable domain: DSGVTQTPKHLITATGQRVTLRCSPRSGDLSVYWYQQSLDQGLQFLIQYYNGEERAKGNILERFSAQQFPDLHSELNLSSLELGDSALYFCASSVDPSGPLNEQFFGPGTRLTVL.

This clonotype was recorded at least ten times. The chain combines TRBV9 with TRBJ2-2; D is perhaps TRBD2 (6 bases). Trimming pared 2 bases from V and 1 base from J, leaving 12 bases between. This CDR3 has 16 residues. The germline CDR1 and CDR2 sequences are SGDLS and YYNGEE. This CDR3 is CASSVQGAGNTGELFF. CDR3 in DNA: TGTGCCAGCAGCGTCCAGGGAGCGGGGAACACCGGGGAGCTGTTTTTT.

The sample holds many counts of this clonotype. V and J are TRBV9 and TRBJ2-1, with 7 positions matching TRBD2. The CDR3 spans 18 residues. Per germline, CDR1 SGDLS and CDR2 YYNGEE. V was pared by 1 base and J by 4 bases, with 14 bases of the junction left unmatched. The CDR3 reads CASSVSSRASGLYNEQFF. CDR3 bases: TGTGCCAGCAGCGTAAGTTCCCGGGCTAGCGGCCTATACAATGAGCAGTTCTTC.

At least ten counts were recorded for this clonotype. J is TRBJ2-1 and V is TRBV9; 9 bases align to TRBD2. CDR1 and CDR2 (germline): SGDLS, YYNGEE. Trimming took 4 bases from V and 15 from J; bases not matched to a gene: 8. This CDR3 has 12 amino acids. For the CDR3, the DNA is TGTGCCAGCAGCACCTTAGCGGGAGCGACGTTCTTC. Amino acid sequence: CASSTLAGATFF.

This clonotype was observed at least ten times. The chain uses TRBV9 and TRBJ2-5, with TRBD1 matching over 8 bases. Germline CDR1 is SGDLS and CDR2 is YYNGEE. V shed 4 bases, J shed 2 bases, and the junction held 7 bases outside the gene matches. The CDR3 has 15 amino acids. The CDR3 sequence: CASSPGTGHQETQYF. For the CDR3, the DNA is TGTGCCAGCAGCCCTGGGACAGGTCATCAAGAGACCCAGTACTTC.

This clonotype showed up many times. This CDR3 reads CASSVAGRPTNEKLFF. DNA of the CDR3: TGTGCCAGCAGCGTAGCCGGGAGGCCAACTAATGAAAAACTGTTTTTT. The chain has TRBV9 and TRBJ1-4; D not certain. The V gene's germline CDR1 is SGDLS and CDR2 YYNGEE. The CDR3 length is 16 residues. V was shortened by 0 bases and J by 0 bases, with 9 bases between the two germline ends.

In this sample, this clonotype turned up many times. This chain connects TRBV9 to TRBJ2-5; D gene ambiguous. Per the germline V gene, CDR1 is SGDLS and CDR2 is YYNGEE. Trimming shortened V by 4 bases and J by 4 bases, and 14 bases separated the two germline ends. The CDR3 spans 14 residues. Here the CDR3 DNA reads TGTGCCAGCAGCCAACGGCTCCCCCCAGAGACCCAGTACTTC. Its protein product is CASSQRLPPETQYF.

This clonotype has a count of ten or more. The CDR3 coding sequence is TGTGCCAGCAGCGTTCGTCTAGGAGTTAATGAAAAACTGTTTTTT. Translating gives CASSVRLGVNEKLFF. This chain uses TRBV9 with TRBJ1-4; no clear D gene. Germline loops: CDR1 SGDLS, CDR2 YYNGEE. The CDR3 length is 15 residues. Trimming took 2 bases from V and 4 from J, leaving 12 bases between them. The full variable domain, with the rest looked up from reference TRBV9 and TRBJ1-4, is DSGVTQTPKHLITATGQRVTLRCSPRSGDLSVYWYQQSLDQGLQFLIQYYNGEERAKGNILERFSAQQFPDLHSELNLSSLELGDSALYFCASSVRLGVNEKLFFGSGTQLSVL.

This clonotype was counted many times. The chain carries TRBV9 and TRBJ2-3; 8 bases align to TRBD2. CDR1 SGDLS and CDR2 YYNGEE come from the germline V gene. V lost 4 bases to trimming and J lost 2 bases; unmatched junction nucleotides: 6. The CDR3 runs to 15 residues. CDR3 sequence: CASSPHSGNTDTQYF. CDR3 nucleotide sequence: TGTGCCAGCAGCCCGCATAGCGGGAACACAGATACGCAGTATTTT.

This clonotype was observed many times. This sequence joins TRBV20-1 and TRBJ2-7; no reliable D call. Deletions cut 1 base from V and 6 bases from J, with 10 bases between. This CDR3 comprises 12 residues. Germline V lookup: CDR1 DFQATT, CDR2 SNEGSKA (reference sequence). The CDR3: CSARGPLGEQYV. Here the CDR3 DNA reads TGCAGTGCTAGAGGGCCGCTAGGCGAGCAGTACGTC.

This clonotype showed up many times. The chain joins TRBV9 to TRBJ2-1; tentative D call: TRBD2 (6 bases). CDR1 is SGDLS, CDR2 YYNGEE, per germline. The CDR3 consists of 21 residues. Trimming cost V 0 bases and J 5 bases, with 30 bases left between them. The CDR3 reads CASSVGSGSAAFPTPDNEQFF. CDR3 DNA: TGTGCCAGCAGCGTAGGGTCCGGGAGCGCCGCGTTCCCCACTCCAGACAATGAGCAGTTCTTC. The full variable domain, completed using reference TRBV9 and TRBJ2-1, is DSGVTQTPKHLITATGQRVTLRCSPRSGDLSVYWYQQSLDQGLQFLIQYYNGEERAKGNILERFSAQQFPDLHSELNLSSLELGDSALYFCASSVGSGSAAFPTPDNEQFFGPGTRLTVL.

This clonotype showed up many times. The V gene is TRBV9, the J gene TRBJ1-1; D not resolved. Between the trimmed V and J ends, which lost 0 bases and 1 base, there was a span of 13 bases. Germline V CDR1 and CDR2: SGDLS, YYNGEE. There are 16 residues in the CDR3. In nucleotides, the CDR3 is TGTGCCAGCAGCGTAGACCCTTTCCCGAAGAACACTGAAGCTTTCTTT. It yields the protein CASSVDPFPKNTEAFF.

This clonotype was found many times. The rearrangement joins TRBV9 to TRBJ2-5; a possible D gene is TRBD1 (5 bases). The CDR3 loop spans 16 amino acids. Germline V lookup: CDR1 SGDLS, CDR2 YYNGEE. The V gene lost 4 bases and the J gene lost 1 base, with 17 bases spanning the gap. Here the CDR3 reads CASSRRARAIQETQYF. The CDR3 nucleotides read TGTGCCAGCAGCCGACGCGCCAGGGCCATCCAAGAGACCCAGTACTTC.